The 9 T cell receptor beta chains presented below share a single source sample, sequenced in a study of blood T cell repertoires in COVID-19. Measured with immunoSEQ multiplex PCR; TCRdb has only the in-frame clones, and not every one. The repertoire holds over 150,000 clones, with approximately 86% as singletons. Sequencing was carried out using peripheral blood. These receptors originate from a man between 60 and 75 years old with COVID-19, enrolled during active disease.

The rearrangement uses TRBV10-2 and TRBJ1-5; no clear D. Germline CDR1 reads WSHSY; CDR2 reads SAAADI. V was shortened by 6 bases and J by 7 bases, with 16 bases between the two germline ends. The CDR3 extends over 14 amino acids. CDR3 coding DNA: TGCGCCAGCAGCGACTATGGGATTCGGCAGCCCCAGCATTTT. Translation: CASSDYGIRQPQHF.

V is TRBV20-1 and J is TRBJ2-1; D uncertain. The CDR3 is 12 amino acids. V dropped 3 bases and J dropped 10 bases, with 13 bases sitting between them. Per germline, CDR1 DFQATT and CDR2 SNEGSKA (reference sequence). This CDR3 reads CSASRLAREQFF. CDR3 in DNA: TGCAGTGCTAGTCGACTCGCTCGGGAGCAGTTCTTC.

The CDR3, as DNA: TGTGCCAGCCAAGAGGGAGTCTGGAAAGAGACCCAGTACTTC. This encodes CASQEGVWKETQYF. This chain joins TRBV3-1 (or the pseudogene TRBV3-2) and TRBJ2-5; a possible D gene is TRBD2 (5 bases). Germline lookup yields CDR1 LGHDT and CDR2 YNNKEL (reference sequence). CDR3 length: 14 residues. Deletions cut 8 bases from V and 3 bases from J, with 16 bases between.

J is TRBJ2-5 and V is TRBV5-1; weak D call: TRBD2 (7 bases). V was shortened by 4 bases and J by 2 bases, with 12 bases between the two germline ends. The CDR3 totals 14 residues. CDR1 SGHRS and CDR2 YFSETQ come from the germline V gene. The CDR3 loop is CASSPAGAQETQYF. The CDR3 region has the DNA TGCGCCAGCAGCCCGGCGGGGGCTCAAGAGACCCAGTACTTC.

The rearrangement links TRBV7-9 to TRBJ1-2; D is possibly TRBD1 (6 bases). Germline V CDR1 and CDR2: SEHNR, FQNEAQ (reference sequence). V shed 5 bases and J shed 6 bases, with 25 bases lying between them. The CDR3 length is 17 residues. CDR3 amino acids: CASSPPGTRTPGDGYTF. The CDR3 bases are TGTGCCAGCAGCCCCCCGGGAACTCGGACGCCAGGGGATGGCTACACCTTC.

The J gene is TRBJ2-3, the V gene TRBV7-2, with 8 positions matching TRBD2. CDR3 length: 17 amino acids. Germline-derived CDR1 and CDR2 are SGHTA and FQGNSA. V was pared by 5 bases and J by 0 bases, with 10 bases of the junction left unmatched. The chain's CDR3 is CASSPQGGGSSTDTQYF. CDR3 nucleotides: TGTGCCAGCAGCCCCCAGGGCGGGGGGTCTAGCACAGATACGCAGTATTTT.

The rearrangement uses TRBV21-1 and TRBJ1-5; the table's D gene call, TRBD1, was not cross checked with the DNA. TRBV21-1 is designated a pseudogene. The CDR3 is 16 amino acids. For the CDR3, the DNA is TGTGCCAGCACATCCCAGGGGCGGGCCAGCAATCAGCCCCAGCATTTT. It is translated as CASTSQGRASNQPQHF.

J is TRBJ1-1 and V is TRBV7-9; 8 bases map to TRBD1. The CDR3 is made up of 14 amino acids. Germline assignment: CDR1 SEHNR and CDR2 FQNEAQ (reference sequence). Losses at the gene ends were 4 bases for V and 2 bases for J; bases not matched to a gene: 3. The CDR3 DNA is TGTGCCAGCAGCTGGGGACAGGCAAACACTGAAGCTTTCTTT. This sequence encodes CASSWGQANTEAFF.

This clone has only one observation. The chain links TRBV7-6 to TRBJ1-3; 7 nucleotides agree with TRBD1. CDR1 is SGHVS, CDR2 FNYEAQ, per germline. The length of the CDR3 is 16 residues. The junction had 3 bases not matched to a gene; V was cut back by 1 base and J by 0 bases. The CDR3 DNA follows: TGTGCCAGCAGCTTAGTGGGACAGAGCTCTGGAAACACCATATATTTT. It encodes CASSLVGQSSGNTIYF.